This is a list of T cell receptor beta chains from one sample in a study of technical replicates of blood from several donors. Assay: immunoSEQ multiplex PCR; the TCRdb copy retains only in-frame clones and omits some. The sample lists some 85,000 clones, roughly 96% occurring once. The sample comprised T cells isolated from PBMCs. The receptor set was obtained from a human donor in good health. Each CDR3 is given with its conserved first and last residue. The order of the fields is clone size, V gene, CDR3 protein. Size is omitted from some rows. Given values are once, few, many or a class for expanded clones.

-,TRBV28,CASSPRQGAGYTF
-,TRBV18,CASSPVRQGGEQYF
once,TRBV7-9,CASSLSGGRIVNEQFF
-,TRBV9,CASSQAGAGNEQYF
-,TRBV7-2,CASSLSLAGGYEQYF
-,TRBV7-9,CASSLDTSGRGDTQYF
-,TRBV27,CASSDISGKETQYF
-,TRBV4-1,CASSQAPGQGNTGELFF
-,TRBV7-2,CASCLAGGIDTQYF
-,TRBV9,CASSGSGSTDTQYF
-,TRBV7-3,CASSQRAGYQPQHF
-,TRBV29-1,CSVVRGRNTGELFF
-,TRBV5-1,CASSARLSGQETQYF
-,TRBV11-2,CASSLSRYNEQFF
-,TRBV25-1,CATQGQSNTGELFF
-,TRBV4-1,CASSRLGQGGDTQYF
-,TRBV7-8,CASSLDPGNYNEQFF
once,TRBV7-9,CASSSQLTEAFF
-,TRBV9,CASSVGGIYNEQFF
-,TRBV30,CAWSGTDTQYF